This TCR beta chain derives from a study of T-cell memory formation after mild COVID-19. Findings of the study overall: Cross-reactive memory apparently joined, as some responding clones appeared in pre-infection memory.

5'RACE, which relied on constant-segment primers, yielded TCR alpha and TCR beta cDNA libraries carrying sample barcodes and UMIs. In TCRdb, the 5' RACE reads were re-called with MiXCR into one record per CDR3 protein. The data contain about 560,000 distinct CDR3 sequences, roughly 17% of them seen just once; the ten biggest clones take up about 8.6%. The V gene end was trimmed by 1 base and the J gene end by 13 bases; junction bases not matched to a gene: 7. This CDR3 spans 13 amino acids. Germline V lookup: CDR1 LGHNA, CDR2 YNFKEQ. In the case of this clonotype: The antigen is undetermined.

This receptor was taken from an adult woman who had mild COVID-19 (a few samples of this study predate the infection). Cell type and time point are not known. Sequencing was performed on PBMCs or a T cell subset sorted from them (not recorded which). This chain uses TRBV4-2 with TRBJ1-2, with 9 bases matching TRBD1. The CDR3 bases are TGTGCCAGCAGCCAAGGAGTTGACAGGGGGACCACCTTC. This sequence encodes CASSQGVDRGTTF.